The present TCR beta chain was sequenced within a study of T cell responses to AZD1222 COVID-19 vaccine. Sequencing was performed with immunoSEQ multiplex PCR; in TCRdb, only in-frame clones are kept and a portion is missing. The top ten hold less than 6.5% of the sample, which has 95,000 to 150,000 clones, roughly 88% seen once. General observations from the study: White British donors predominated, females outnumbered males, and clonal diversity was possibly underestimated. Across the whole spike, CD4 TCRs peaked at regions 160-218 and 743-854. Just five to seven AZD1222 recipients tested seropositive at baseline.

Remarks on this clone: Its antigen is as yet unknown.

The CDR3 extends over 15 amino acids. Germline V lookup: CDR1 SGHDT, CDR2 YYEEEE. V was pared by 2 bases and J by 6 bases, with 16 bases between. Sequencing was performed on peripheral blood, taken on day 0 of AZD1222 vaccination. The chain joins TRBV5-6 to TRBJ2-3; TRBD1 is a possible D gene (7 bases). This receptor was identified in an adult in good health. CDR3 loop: CASSLGGREVDTQYF. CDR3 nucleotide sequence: TGTGCCAGCAGCTTAGGGGGCAGGGAGGTGGATACGCAGTATTTT.